Below, 2 T cell receptor beta chains from the same sample are listed, as sequenced in a study of radiotherapy plus CTLA-4 blockade in lung cancer. Clones were sequenced by immunoSEQ multiplex PCR, and TCRdb holds only the in-frame ones, with some missing. Among tens of thousands of clones listed, 75% to 85% were seen once. This material consisted of peripheral blood, taken from a patient treated with radiotherapy plus ipilimumab. The receptors originated from a human donor with non-small cell lung cancer that progressed on radiotherapy plus ipilimumab.

The table lists this clone with a count of one. The V gene is TRBV7-9, the J gene TRBJ1-4, with TRBD1 matching 12 bases. Germline V gene lookup returns CDR1 SEHNR and CDR2 FQNEAQ (reference sequence). The J segment lost 8 bases and the V segment lost 5 bases, leaving 3 bases of the junction unmatched. This CDR3 is built from 14 residues. CDR3 loop: CASSPGTGGEKLFF. The CDR3 nucleotides are TGTGCCAGCAGCCCTGGGACAGGGGGCGAAAAACTGTTTTTT.

This clone was counted between two and nine times. This chain joins TRBV5-5 and TRBJ1-1, with D possibly TRBD1 on 5 matching bases. The CDR3 length is 16 residues. V lost 0 bases to trimming and J lost 2 bases, with 14 bases between them. Looked up from germline, CDR1 is SGHKS and CDR2 is YYEKEE (reference sequence). The CDR3 is CASSLEQALSNTEAFF. The CDR3 DNA reads as TGTGCCAGCAGCTTGGAACAGGCTCTCTCCAACACTGAAGCTTTCTTT.